Each of the 15 T cell receptor beta chains below was sequenced from the same sample in a study of T cell repertoires in cytomegalovirus infection. Their cognate antigens are unknown. TCRdb used MiXCR to reprocess the reads, holding one entry per CDR3 protein. This sample yields 50,000 to 65,000 distinct CDR3 sequences, of which about a fifth are seen a single time; about 68% belongs to the top ten. Specimen: CD8+ T cells from cultured PBMCs, collected from culture after CMV antigen stimulation. The source of these receptors is a human donor in good health (CMV status not recorded). Some clones in this sample may be carry-over from other donors' samples.

The table lists this clonotype with a few counts. The chain has TRBV7-2 and TRBJ2-4, with 7 nucleotides matching TRBD1. The CDR3 consists of 14 residues. Germline CDR1 and CDR2: SGHTA and FQGNSA. Losses at the gene ends were 1 base for V and 9 bases for J; bases not matched to a gene: 6. The CDR3: CASSLVSAGGIQYF. Here the CDR3 DNA reads TGTGCCAGCAGCTTAGTTTCGGCAGGGGGCATTCAGTACTTC.

This chain connects TRBV19 to TRBJ1-1, with D unclear. V was trimmed by 3 bases and J by 5 bases, leaving 13 bases between them. This CDR3 spans 14 amino acids. Germline CDR1 reads LNHDA; CDR2 reads SQIVND (reference sequence). This chain's CDR3 is CASSIVAGGTEAFF. The CDR3 nucleotides read TGTGCCAGTAGTATCGTCGCAGGAGGTACTGAAGCTTTCTTT.

The chain uses TRBV7-2 and TRBJ2-7, with D unresolved. The CDR3 is 15 residues long. Trimming removed 2 bases at V and 0 bases at J, with 11 bases between. CDR1 is SGHTA, CDR2 FQGNSA, per germline. The CDR3 coding sequence is TGTGCCAGCAGCTTATTAACGGCGAGCTCCTACGAGCAGTACTTC. Encoded protein: CASSLLTASSYEQYF. Drawing the rest from reference TRBV7-2 and TRBJ2-7, the complete variable domain is GAGVSQSPSNKVTEKGKDVELRCDPISGHTALYWYRQSLGQGLEFLIYFQGNSAPDKSGLPSDRFSAERTGGSVSTLTIQRTQQEDSAVYLCASSLLTASSYEQYFGPGTRLTVT.

The V call is TRBV7-9, the J call TRBJ2-7; 7 bases are a match to TRBD1. Trimming at V came to 2 bases and at J to 3 bases, leaving 7 bases not matched to a gene. The CDR3 consists of 15 residues. CDR1 and CDR2 from the germline V gene are SEHNR and FQNEAQ (reference sequence). CDR3 sequence reads: CASSLNRDRNYEQYF. As DNA, the CDR3 is TGTGCCAGCAGCTTAAATAGGGACAGAAACTACGAGCAGTACTTC.

The sample holds a few counts of this clonotype. The chain joins TRBV11-2 to TRBJ2-7; D is unclear. The CDR3 runs 14 residues. V lost 0 bases to trimming and J lost 4 bases, with 10 bases between them. Germline V gene data show CDR1 as SGHAT and CDR2 as FQNNGV. For the CDR3, the DNA is TGTGCCAGCAGCTTAGAAGGGCTAGGGTACGAGCAGTACTTC. Translating gives CASSLEGLGYEQYF.

This clonotype was seen more than once but under ten times. The genes are TRBV7-9 and TRBJ2-3, with TRBD1 matching over 7 bases. This CDR3 has 15 amino acids. Germline V gene sequence: CDR1 SEHNR, CDR2 FQNEAQ (reference sequence). With V trimmed by 5 bases and J by 4 bases, 9 bases remained unmatched. CDR3 DNA sequence: TGTGCCAGCAGCCCAGGGGGAAGGTCGCCAGATACGCAGTATTTT. Amino acids: CASSPGGRSPDTQYF. Supplemented by reference TRBV7-9 and TRBJ2-3, the full variable domain reads DTGVSQNPRHKITKRGQNVTFRCDPISEHNRLYWYRQTLGQGPEFLTYFQNEAQLEKSRLLSDRFSAERPKGSFSTLEIQRTEQGDSAMYLCASSPGGRSPDTQYFGPGTRLTVL.

This clonotype occurred a few times. The CDR3 here is CASSTQSRGGYTF. For the CDR3, the DNA is TGTGCCAGCAGCACCCAGTCCCGGGGGGGCTACACCTTC. The rearrangement links TRBV7-2 to TRBJ1-2; D perhaps matches TRBD1 (5 bases). The V gene's germline CDR1 is SGHTA and CDR2 FQGNSA. Trimming removed 5 bases from V and 8 bases from J, with 15 bases in between. This CDR3 is built from 13 residues.

V usage is TRBV20-1 and J usage is TRBJ2-7; 8 nucleotides line up with TRBD1. The germline CDR1 and CDR2 sequences are DFQATT and SNEGSKA (reference sequence). J was trimmed by 0 bases and V by 1 base; bases with no gene match: 5. The length of the CDR3 is 15 residues. CDR3 nucleotides: TGCAGTGCTAGAGCCCTGACAGGGGTCTCCTACGAGCAGTACTTC. It codes for CSARALTGVSYEQYF.

The rearrangement links TRBV6-2 or TRBV6-3 to TRBJ1-2, with TRBD1 matching over 8 bases. Trimming cost V 0 bases and J 2 bases; bases outside gene matches: 14. The CDR3 runs to 19 residues. Germline V gene data show CDR1 as MNHEY and CDR2 as SVGEGT. DNA of the CDR3: TGTGCCAGCAGTTACTCCGGACAGGGCACAATTCGGACAAACTATGGCTACACCTTC. Encoded protein: CASSYSGQGTIRTNYGYTF.

A remark on this clonotype: An end of the junction does not agree with germline; a read error may underlie this. The chain is built from TRBV2 and TRBJ1-2, with TRBD1 identical over 12 bases. This CDR3 is 15 amino acids long. The germline CDR1 and CDR2 sequences are SNHLY and FYNNEI. CDR3 in amino acids: CTSREGTGGNYGYTF. CDR3 DNA sequence: TGTACCAGCAGAGAGGGGACAGGGGGCAACTATGGCTACACCTTC.

This clonotype has just a few counts. The CDR3 bases are TGTGCCAGCCAAGGGACGCAAGTCTACGAGCAGTACTTC. Translating gives CASQGTQVYEQYF. This rearrangement joins TRBV6-5 to TRBJ2-7, with D possibly being TRBD1 or TRBD2 (5 bases each). The ends were cut back, 8 bases at V and 3 bases at J, with 14 bases in the middle. The CDR3 contains 13 residues. The germline V gene has CDR1 MNHEY and CDR2 SVGAGI.

This chain connects TRBV2 to TRBJ2-2; TRBD2 agrees at 7 bases. With V trimmed by 4 bases and J by 0 bases, 2 bases remained unmatched. Germline V gene data show CDR1 as SNHLY and CDR2 as FYNNEI. The CDR3 has 15 amino acids. As DNA, the CDR3 is TGTGCCAGCAGTGGGGGGGGTACGAACACCGGGGAGCTGTTTTTT. This translates into CASSGGGTNTGELFF.

This chain links TRBV7-9 with TRBJ1-1, with D uncertain. The germline V gene encodes CDR1 SEHNR and CDR2 FQNEAQ (reference sequence). Trimming took 4 bases from V and 1 from J, leaving 1 base between them. This CDR3 spans 11 amino acids. CDR3 bases: TGTGCCAGCAGCTCGAACACTGAAGCTTTCTTT. This encodes CASSSNTEAFF.

The rearrangement links TRBV29-1 to TRBJ2-1, with 7 bases fitting TRBD2. V was clipped by 4 bases and J by 6 bases; unmatched bases: 15. CDR1 and CDR2 (germline): SQVTM, ANQGSEA. The CDR3 consists of 16 residues. The CDR3, as DNA: TGCAGCGTTGGACGGGTTTTGGCGGGAGTCATCAATGAGCAGTTCTTC. Translation gives CSVGRVLAGVINEQFF.

This clonotype showed up just a few times. This chain connects TRBV7-9 to TRBJ1-2; D may be TRBD1 (6 bases). The V gene lost 5 bases and the J gene lost 4 bases, with 20 bases spanning the gap. Germline CDR1 and CDR2: SEHNR and FQNEAQ (reference sequence). The length of the CDR3 is 16 residues. CDR3 loop: CASSIGGLDSSYGYTF. The CDR3 bases are TGTGCCAGCAGCATTGGGGGGTTGGACAGTAGCTATGGCTACACCTTC.